What follows are 29 T cell receptor beta chains derived from one specimen sequenced in a study of control samples from healthy donors and cancer patients. Clones were read by immunoSEQ multiplex PCR, and TCRdb kept only the in-frame ones, dropping some. The data hold 120,000 to 150,000 clones, with more than 90% observed a single time. The material sequenced was blood. These receptors were collected from a man between 25 and 39 years old in good health.

The V call is TRBV3-1 (or the pseudogene TRBV3-2), the J call TRBJ2-3, with 9 bases fitting TRBD2. The CDR3 totals 17 residues. CDR1 LGHDT and CDR2 YNNKEL come from the germline V gene (reference sequence). V lost 1 base, J lost 2 bases, and 7 bases stayed unmatched. The CDR3 coding sequence is TGTGCCAGCAGCCAAGTGGTACTAGCGGGCGACACAGATACGCAGTATTTT. It is translated as CASSQVVLAGDTDTQYF.

The CDR3 here is CASSPRGTEETTGELFF. CDR3 DNA sequence: TGTGCCAGCAGCCCAAGGGGAACGGAGGAAACCACCGGGGAGCTGTTTTTT. V and J are TRBV9 and TRBJ2-2, with D perhaps TRBD1 or TRBD2 (5 bases each). The germline V gene encodes CDR1 SGDLS and CDR2 YYNGEE. The CDR3 runs 17 residues. V lost 4 bases and J lost 4, with 20 bases in between.

Only one count was recorded for this clone. The chain links TRBV5-1 to TRBJ1-2, with D possibly TRBD1 on 5 matching bases. Germline values: CDR1 SGHRS, CDR2 YFSETQ. The CDR3 runs 13 residues. V lost 7 bases, J lost 7 bases, and 17 bases lay in between. CDR3 in amino acids: CASSLGRARGYTF. Written as DNA, the CDR3 is TGCGCCAGCTCCCTGGGGCGGGCCCGTGGCTACACCTTC.

The chain is built from TRBV2 and TRBJ1-5; D is perhaps TRBD1 (5 bases). The CDR3 totals 13 residues. Germline assignment: CDR1 SNHLY and CDR2 FYNNEI. The V end lost 6 bases, the J end lost 3 bases, and 9 bases lay between the germline ends. The CDR3 nucleotides are TGTGCCAGCAGGGGACTACCCAATCAGCCCCAGCATTTT. Its protein product is CASRGLPNQPQHF.

The chain joins TRBV9 to TRBJ1-3; 7 nucleotides match TRBD1. The germline V gene has CDR1 SGDLS and CDR2 YYNGEE. With V trimmed by 4 bases and J by 1 base, 8 bases remained unmatched. The CDR3 is 16 residues long. The CDR3: CASSIGTALSGNTIYF. CDR3 bases: TGTGCCAGCAGCATAGGGACAGCGCTTTCTGGAAACACCATATATTTT.

The V and J genes are TRBV20-1 and TRBJ2-3; possibly TRBD2 for D (5 bases). Germline V lookup: CDR1 DFQATT, CDR2 SNEGSKA (reference sequence). Trimming left V 3 bases short and J 6 bases short, with 10 bases between. The CDR3 sequence is 12 residues long. The CDR3 here is CSASETGDTQYF. The CDR3 region has the DNA TGCAGTGCTAGTGAAACGGGGGATACGCAGTATTTT.

This chain links TRBV27 with TRBJ2-2; D perhaps matches TRBD2 (7 bases). This CDR3 has 16 amino acids. The V gene's germline CDR1 is MNHEY and CDR2 SMNVEV (reference sequence). V was clipped by 0 bases and J by 6 bases, with 14 bases between them. The CDR3 loop reads CASSLSWGGASGELFF. DNA for the CDR3: TGTGCCAGCAGTTTATCGTGGGGGGGCGCGTCCGGGGAGCTGTTTTTT.

V and J are TRBV6-5 and TRBJ1-6; weak D call: TRBD1 (6 bases). The CDR3 loop spans 15 amino acids. The V end lost 0 bases, the J end lost 4 bases, and 7 bases lay between the germline ends. Per germline, CDR1 MNHEY and CDR2 SVGAGI. The CDR3 DNA sequence: TGTGCCAGCAGTTACTCCCAGGGGTATAATTCACCCCTCCACTTT. This translates into CASSYSQGYNSPLHF.

V and J are TRBV6-5 and TRBJ1-5; D gene ambiguous. There are 12 residues in the CDR3. V lost 6 bases, J lost 4 bases, and 7 bases lay in between. CDR1 and CDR2 (germline): MNHEY, SVGAGI. The CDR3 reads CASRKGNQPQHF. For the CDR3, the DNA is TGTGCCAGCAGGAAGGGAAATCAGCCCCAGCATTTT.

The V call is TRBV6-6, the J call TRBJ1-1; 7 bases match TRBD1. Unmatched junction bases numbered 6, after V lost 0 bases and J lost 5 bases. The CDR3 length is 15 residues. The germline V gene encodes CDR1 MNHNY and CDR2 SVGAGI (reference sequence). CDR3 in DNA: TGTGCCAGCAGTTACTCGATACAGGGGAAAACTGAAGCTTTCTTT. Amino acid sequence: CASSYSIQGKTEAFF.

The chain has TRBV5-1 and TRBJ1-3; D gene ambiguous. The CDR3 totals 15 residues. Looked up from germline, CDR1 is SGHRS and CDR2 is YFSETQ. The V and J ends lost 0 bases and 0 bases respectively, with 7 bases between them. This CDR3 is CASSLGQTSGNTIYF. DNA for the CDR3: TGCGCCAGCAGCTTGGGACAAACCTCTGGAAACACCATATATTTT.

This rearrangement joins TRBV6-4 to TRBJ1-2; the D is unclear. The CDR3 totals 14 residues. Germline CDR1 reads MRHNA; CDR2 reads SNTAGT. V gave up 1 base and J gave up 5 bases, with 11 bases separating them. The CDR3 DNA follows: TGTGCCAGCAGTGACTTCCGTTGGGCATATGGCTACACCTTC. Translating gives CASSDFRWAYGYTF.

This clone showed up just once. This chain links TRBV13 with TRBJ2-3; D is tentatively TRBD1 or TRBD2 (5 bases each). Looked up from germline, CDR1 is PRHDT and CDR2 is FYEKMQ (reference sequence). The V end was cut by 4 bases, the J end by 7 bases, with 21 bases between. This CDR3 spans 16 amino acids. CDR3 DNA sequence: TGTGCCAGCAGCTCCTTTACCGGGGCCGGTAGGCATACGCAGTATTTT. Amino acid sequence: CASSSFTGAGRHTQYF.

The CDR3 DNA reads TGTGCCAGTAGTATGGGGGGGAGCGGAAATCAGCCCCAGCATTTT. This codes for CASSMGGSGNQPQHF. The chain uses TRBV19 and TRBJ1-5, with D possibly matching TRBD1 (5 bases). Germline CDR1 is LNHDA and CDR2 is SQIVND (reference sequence). The CDR3 sequence is 15 residues long. V was shortened by 3 bases and J by 4 bases, with 13 bases between the two germline ends.

The chain combines TRBV27 with TRBJ1-5, with unresolved D. Trimming took off 1 base at V and 7 bases at J, with 14 bases between the two ends. CDR1 MNHEY and CDR2 SMNVEV come from the germline V gene (reference sequence). The CDR3 has 15 residues. CDR3 sequence: CASSLYPPGVQPQHF. The CDR3 nucleotides read TGTGCCAGCAGTTTATACCCCCCCGGGGTGCAGCCCCAGCATTTT.

This clone was seen only once. V is TRBV6-5 and J is TRBJ2-1; D may be TRBD1 (5 bases). The germline gives CDR1 MNHEY, CDR2 SVGAGI. The CDR3 totals 12 residues. With 6 bases removed from V and 7 bases from J, the gap between germline ends came to 10 bases. For the CDR3, the DNA is TGTGCCAGCAGCCCCGCAGGGAATGAGCAGTTCTTC. It codes for CASSPAGNEQFF.

This clone was counted a single time. The chain recombines TRBV6-5 with TRBJ1-2; the D gene is possibly TRBD1 (6 bases). Germline CDR1 MNHEY, CDR2 SVGAGI. Trimming left V 7 bases short and J 3 bases short, with 9 bases between. The CDR3 extends over 12 amino acids. The DNA for the CDR3 is TGTGCCAGCAAAACAGGGTACTATGGCTACACCTTC. This gives the protein CASKTGYYGYTF.

The genes are TRBV11-2 and TRBJ1-1, with a tentative D call TRBD1 (5 bases). This CDR3 has 16 residues. V was clipped by 3 bases and J by 1 base, with 15 bases between them. CDR1 is SGHAT and CDR2 is FQNNGV in the germline V gene. The DNA for the CDR3 is TGTGCCAGCAGCTTCCAGGGAATGTCGGGGAACACTGAAGCTTTCTTT. Amino acids: CASSFQGMSGNTEAFF. Full variable domain (missing parts from reference TRBV11-2 and TRBJ1-1): EAGVAQSPRYKIIEKRQSVAFWCNPISGHATLYWYQQILGQGPKLLIQFQNNGVVDDSQLPKDRFSAERLKGVDSTLKIQPAKLEDSAVYLCASSFQGMSGNTEAFFGQGTRLTVV.

In nucleotides, the CDR3 is TGTGCCAGCAGCTTGGGTGTTGCTGAAGCTTTCTTT. It specifies CASSLGVAEAFF. V usage is TRBV7-9 and J usage is TRBJ1-1; D uncertain. The V end was cut by 3 bases, the J end by 6 bases, with 8 bases between. Germline CDR1 is SEHNR and CDR2 is FQNEAQ (reference sequence). The CDR3 consists of 12 residues.

The chain has TRBV19 and TRBJ2-1; 8 bases line up with TRBD1. The trim removed 5 bases at V and 6 bases at J, leaving 9 bases unmatched. Germline V gene lookup returns CDR1 LNHDA and CDR2 SQIVND (reference sequence). The CDR3 has 15 amino acids. CDR3: CASSSIGRGLNEQFF. CDR3 bases: TGTGCCAGTAGTTCTATTGGCAGGGGGCTCAATGAGCAGTTCTTC.

With respect to this clone: The missing conserved phenylalanine or tryptophan at the end of this CDR3 makes a read error likely. The chain recombines TRBV19 with TRBJ1-1; tentatively, D is TRBD1 (6 bases). Germline CDR1 is LNHDA and CDR2 is SQIVND (reference sequence). The V end was cut by 5 bases, the J end by 3 bases, with 13 bases between. The CDR3 totals 14 residues. The CDR3 spells CASSAAGEYTEAFL. CDR3 DNA sequence: TGTGCCAGTAGTGCTGCAGGGGAATACACTGAAGCTTTCCTT.

The chain recombines TRBV5-1 with TRBJ2-1; D is unclear. Deletions cut 4 bases from V and 7 bases from J, with 9 bases between. The CDR3 has 12 residues. Looked up from germline, CDR1 is SGHRS and CDR2 is YFSETQ. CDR3 in DNA: TGCGCCAGCAGCCAGCCCCAGAATGAGCAGTTCTTC. Translating gives CASSQPQNEQFF. Based on the CDR3 plus reference TRBV5-1 and TRBJ2-1, the full variable domain is KAGVTQTPRYLIKTRGQQVTLSCSPISGHRSVSWYQQTPGQGLQFLFEYFSETQRNKGNFPGRFSGRQFSNSRSEMNVSTLELGDSALYLCASSQPQNEQFFGPGTRLTVL.

This chain uses TRBV2 with TRBJ2-2, with TRBD1 as a possible D gene (6 bases). Trimming shortened V by 3 bases and J by 8 bases, and 13 bases separated the two germline ends. This CDR3 comprises 14 residues. Germline V gives CDR1 SNHLY, CDR2 FYNNEI. CDR3 nucleotide sequence: TGTGCCAGCAGTGAGATGGGGGCAACTGGGGAGCTGTTTTTT. Translation gives CASSEMGATGELFF.

The chain uses TRBV19 and TRBJ1-2, with D uncertain. The CDR3 runs 14 residues. V was shortened by 1 base and J by 7 bases, with 13 bases between the two germline ends. Germline values: CDR1 LNHDA, CDR2 SQIVND (reference sequence). In DNA, the CDR3 is TGTGCCAGTAGTATAGCCGCCGCTACGGGTGGCTACACCTTC. Translating it yields CASSIAAATGGYTF.

This chain joins TRBV5-4 and TRBJ2-1; 12 positions match TRBD2. CDR3 size: 15 residues. Trimming removed 4 bases from V and 1 base from J; junction bases left unmatched: 0. The V gene's germline CDR1 is SGHNT and CDR2 YYREEE (reference sequence). CDR3 sequence: CASSTSGGSYNEQFF. The CDR3 DNA reads as TGTGCCAGCAGCACTAGCGGGGGGTCCTACAATGAGCAGTTCTTC.

The chain has TRBV4-2 and TRBJ1-2, with 8 positions matching TRBD1. The V gene's germline CDR1 is LGHNA and CDR2 YNFKEQ. The CDR3 loop spans 15 amino acids. V gave up 8 bases and J gave up 0 bases; unmatched junction bases: 8. DNA of the CDR3: TGTGCCAGCCGAGAGACAGGGGTAGCTAACTATGGCTACACCTTC. Protein sequence: CASRETGVANYGYTF.

This clone turned up a few times. This chain connects TRBV20-1 to TRBJ1-5; D is possibly TRBD1 (6 bases). The CDR3 runs 14 residues. Germline-derived CDR1 and CDR2 are DFQATT and SNEGSKA (reference sequence). Trimming took off 3 bases at V and 6 bases at J, with 15 bases between the two ends. For the CDR3, the DNA is TGCAGTGCTAGTGTCCGGGACACCGTTCAGCCCCAGCATTTT. As protein: CSASVRDTVQPQHF.

The chain recombines TRBV6-1 with TRBJ1-6, with 7 bases aligning to TRBD1. Germline CDR1 is MNHNS and CDR2 is SASEGT. Losses at the gene ends were 7 bases for V and 3 bases for J; bases not matched to a gene: 9. There are 16 residues in the CDR3. CDR3 coding DNA: TGTGCCAGCATTGATACAGGGGACTACTATAATTCACCCCTCCACTTT. Translation: CASIDTGDYYNSPLHF.

The V call is TRBV23-1, the J call TRBJ1-2; 7 bases are shared with TRBD1. TRBV23-1 is annotated as an ORF whose role is uncertain. This CDR3 region has 17 residues. The ends lost 3 bases at V and 0 bases at J; junction bases unmatched: 10. The CDR3 DNA follows: TGCGCCAGCAGTCAGATGGACAGGCACCAAGCTAACTATGGCTACACCTTC. It yields the protein CASSQMDRHQANYGYTF.